Included here is one T cell receptor (beta chain) sequence, with context. The data were obtained in a study of blood T cell repertoires in COVID-19. For the study at large: From the United States, Italy and Spain came samples of acute and convalescent COVID-19.

Adults between roughly 18 and 100 years of age took part from more than 20 US areas. Cohort 3 donors were reported recovered after two negative PCRs, clearance, or symptom resolution. The V gene end was trimmed by 6 bases and the J gene end by 7 bases; junction bases not matched to a gene: 6. The CDR3 extends over 14 amino acids. The germline V gene encodes CDR1 LNHNV and CDR2 YYDKDF (reference sequence). The table came from immunoSEQ multiplex PCR; TCRdb's copy has only in-frame clones and leaves some out. The sample records under 300,000 clones, approximately 85% being singletons. The J gene is TRBJ2-2, the V gene TRBV15, with 9 positions matching TRBD1. The sequence was obtained from a woman aged 50 to 65 who had recovered from COVID-19. The specimen was PBMCs or T cells enriched from blood (not recorded which). CDR3 sequence reads: CATRQDRGHGELFF. For the CDR3, the DNA is TGTGCCACCAGGCAGGACAGGGGTCACGGGGAGCTGTTTTTT.